These T cell receptor beta chains were read from a single sample in a study of T cells in Graves' hyperthyroidism and ophthalmopathy. TCRdb passed the multiplex PCR reads through MiXCR, listing each CDR3 protein once. The top ten clones hold approximately 56% of a sample with roughly 200,000 distinct CDR3 sequences, 17% of them seen once. Input material: blood. Source of these receptors: a woman between 50 and 59 years old with Graves' hyperthyroidism. CDR3s include the opening cysteine and the closing phenylalanine or tryptophan. A D gene is named only where the DNA matches it firmly. The size of a clone is reported for some rows only, either as once, few or many, or as a class for expanded clones.

j_call: TRBJ1-3; d_call: .; clone_size: few; v_call: TRBV5-4; cdr3_nt: TGTGCCAGCAGCAGGACCGGGACCACCATATATTTT; cdr3_aa: CASSRTGTTIYF
j_call: TRBJ2-5; d_call: TRBD2; clone_size: few; v_call: TRBV10-1; cdr3_nt: TGCGCCAGCAGTTTCAATAGCGGGAGATTGGAGACCCAGTACTTC; cdr3_aa: CASSFNSGRLETQYF
j_call: TRBJ2-1; d_call: .; clone_size: .; v_call: TRBV11-2; cdr3_nt: TGTGCCAGCAGACAGGCTGACAATGAGCAGTTCTTC; cdr3_aa: CASRQADNEQFF
j_call: TRBJ2-1; d_call: .; clone_size: .; v_call: TRBV6-2/TRBV6-3; cdr3_nt: TGTGCCAGCAGCGGGAGTCTTGATGAGCAGTTCTTC; cdr3_aa: CASSGSLDEQFF
j_call: TRBJ2-7; d_call: TRBD2; clone_size: .; v_call: TRBV7-9; cdr3_nt: TGTGCCAGCAGCAAGGGACTAGCGGGAGGGCGCTACGAGCAGTACTTC; cdr3_aa: CASSKGLAGGRYEQYF
j_call: TRBJ1-1; d_call: .; clone_size: few; v_call: TRBV19; cdr3_nt: TGTGCCAGTAGTGCAGGGCCACCCGGGAACACTGAAGCTTTCTTT; cdr3_aa: CASSAGPPGNTEAFF
j_call: TRBJ2-5; d_call: .; clone_size: .; v_call: TRBV11-2; cdr3_nt: TGTGCCAGCAGCCAAGGGGAGTGGGACTTCACGGAGGAGACCCAGTACTTC; cdr3_aa: CASSQGEWDFTEETQYF
j_call: TRBJ1-1; d_call: .; clone_size: .; v_call: TRBV6-2/TRBV6-3; cdr3_nt: TGTGCCAGCAGTTCACTTCCCTGGACGGCTGAAGCTTTCTTT; cdr3_aa: CASSSLPWTAEAFF
j_call: TRBJ2-7; d_call: TRBD1; clone_size: many; v_call: TRBV6-1; cdr3_nt: TGTGCCAGCACCGAAGGGGTAGGGACAGTGGCTTCCGAGCAGTACTTC; cdr3_aa: CASTEGVGTVASEQYF
j_call: TRBJ1-2; d_call: .; clone_size: many; v_call: TRBV12-3/TRBV12-4; cdr3_nt: TGTGCCAGCAGTTTCCGTTTTAACTATGGCTACACCTTC; cdr3_aa: CASSFRFNYGYTF
j_call: TRBJ2-3; d_call: .; clone_size: many; v_call: TRBV6-1; cdr3_nt: TGTGCCAGCAGAGTCCAGGGGGGCTCTAGCACAGATACGCAGTATTTT; cdr3_aa: CASRVQGGSSTDTQYF
j_call: TRBJ2-1; d_call: TRBD1; clone_size: many; v_call: TRBV12-3/TRBV12-4; cdr3_nt: TGTGCCAGCAGTCGGGACAGGGACAATGAGCAGTTCTTC; cdr3_aa: CASSRDRDNEQFF
j_call: TRBJ1-2; d_call: TRBD1; clone_size: .; v_call: TRBV2; cdr3_nt: TGTGCCAGCAGCCCCGGGCCGGGACAGGGAAACGGCTACACCTTC; cdr3_aa: CASSPGPGQGNGYTF
j_call: TRBJ1-1; d_call: .; clone_size: many; v_call: TRBV29-1; cdr3_nt: TGCAGCGTTGTGGACGGCATTTACACTGAAGCTTTCTTT; cdr3_aa: CSVVDGIYTEAFF
j_call: TRBJ2-7; d_call: TRBD2; clone_size: .; v_call: TRBV6-1; cdr3_nt: TGTGCCAGCAGTGCCCTGACTAGCAGCTCCTACGAGCAGTACTTC; cdr3_aa: CASSALTSSSYEQYF
j_call: TRBJ2-7; d_call: .; clone_size: many; v_call: TRBV20-1; cdr3_nt: TGCAGTGCTACTTTTCGGGGTTCCGAGCAGTACTTC; cdr3_aa: CSATFRGSEQYF
j_call: TRBJ1-6; d_call: TRBD1; clone_size: few; v_call: TRBV6-5; cdr3_nt: TGTGCCAGCAGTTACCGTGGGCAGGGGGACTCACCCCTCCACTTT; cdr3_aa: CASSYRGQGDSPLHF
j_call: TRBJ1-1; d_call: .; clone_size: many; v_call: TRBV12-3/TRBV12-4; cdr3_nt: TGTGCCAGCAGTTTCCCGTGGACAGTTAACACTGAAGCTTTCTTT; cdr3_aa: CASSFPWTVNTEAFF
j_call: TRBJ2-3; d_call: TRBD1; clone_size: few; v_call: TRBV3-1; cdr3_nt: TGTGCCAGCAGCCAAGTAGGAACAGGGGGAACAGATACGCAGTATTTT; cdr3_aa: CASSQVGTGGTDTQYF
j_call: TRBJ1-1; d_call: TRBD1; clone_size: .; v_call: TRBV6-1; cdr3_nt: TGTGCCAGCTCCGTCCTTGACAGGGCTTCTGAAGCTTTCTTT; cdr3_aa: CASSVLDRASEAFF
j_call: TRBJ2-2; d_call: .; clone_size: .; v_call: TRBV27; cdr3_nt: TGTGCCAGCAGTTTGGTTGAAGGTCACGGGGAGCTGTTTTTT; cdr3_aa: CASSLVEGHGELFF
j_call: TRBJ2-7; d_call: .; clone_size: few; v_call: TRBV25-1; cdr3_nt: TGTGCCAGCAGAGCCCTTACAACGGACGAGCAGTACTTC; cdr3_aa: CASRALTTDEQYF
j_call: TRBJ1-6; d_call: TRBD1; clone_size: .; v_call: TRBV20-1; cdr3_nt: TGCAGTGCTGGACCCGGACAGGAGAATTCACCCCTCCACTTT; cdr3_aa: CSAGPGQENSPLHF
j_call: TRBJ2-5; d_call: .; clone_size: few; v_call: TRBV2; cdr3_nt: TGTGCCAGCAGTGAGATCCAGGGGTTACAAGAGACCCAGTACTTC; cdr3_aa: CASSEIQGLQETQYF
j_call: TRBJ2-7; d_call: .; clone_size: .; v_call: TRBV6-2/TRBV6-3; cdr3_nt: TGTGCCAGCAGTTACTTCTTTTTGTCCGAGCAGTACTTC; cdr3_aa: CASSYFFLSEQYF
j_call: TRBJ2-7; d_call: .; clone_size: many; v_call: TRBV7-8; cdr3_nt: TGTGCCAGCAGCTTAGTAGGGACCCGTGGCGAGCAGTACTTC; cdr3_aa: CASSLVGTRGEQYF
j_call: TRBJ1-1; d_call: .; clone_size: .; v_call: TRBV6-2/TRBV6-3; cdr3_nt: TGTGCCAGCAGGGGGAAAAGTGGTTTCTTT; cdr3_aa: CASRGKSGFF
j_call: TRBJ1-6; d_call: .; clone_size: few; v_call: TRBV10-2; cdr3_nt: TGCGCCAGCAGTCGCGGGGACAATTCACCCCTCCACTTT; cdr3_aa: CASSRGDNSPLHF
j_call: TRBJ2-1; d_call: .; clone_size: many; v_call: TRBV27; cdr3_nt: TGTGCCAGCAGCAAATACAATGAGCAGTTCTTC; cdr3_aa: CASSKYNEQFF
j_call: TRBJ2-5; d_call: TRBD2; clone_size: many; v_call: TRBV30; cdr3_nt: TGTGCCTGGATGGGGGGGGTTCGTGCCCGGAAGGAGACCCAGTACTTC; cdr3_aa: CAWMGGVRARKETQYF
j_call: TRBJ2-1; d_call: TRBD2; clone_size: .; v_call: TRBV20-1; cdr3_nt: TGCAGTGCTTTAGCGGGAGGGCAAAATGAGCAGTTCTTC; cdr3_aa: CSALAGGQNEQFF
j_call: TRBJ2-4; d_call: .; clone_size: few; v_call: TRBV7-9; cdr3_nt: TGTGCCAGCAGCTTTGGGGCGGCCAAAAACATTCAGTACTTC; cdr3_aa: CASSFGAAKNIQYF
j_call: TRBJ2-7; d_call: .; clone_size: .; v_call: TRBV7-9; cdr3_nt: TGTGCCAGCAGCAAACTTGAATCCTACGAGCAGTACTTC; cdr3_aa: CASSKLESYEQYF
j_call: TRBJ2-2; d_call: .; clone_size: few; v_call: TRBV30; cdr3_nt: TGTGCCTGGAGTGCCCACGGATCCGGGGAGCTGTTTTTT; cdr3_aa: CAWSAHGSGELFF
j_call: TRBJ1-5; d_call: .; clone_size: many; v_call: TRBV3-1; cdr3_nt: TGTGCCAGCAGCCAAGATTTTACGGCCAAGGGGAGTCAGCCCCAGCATTTT; cdr3_aa: CASSQDFTAKGSQPQHF
j_call: TRBJ2-2; d_call: TRBD2; clone_size: many; v_call: TRBV11-2; cdr3_nt: TGTGCCAGCAGCTCTAGCGGGGGCTACACCGGGGAGCTGTTTTTT; cdr3_aa: CASSSSGGYTGELFF
j_call: TRBJ2-1; d_call: .; clone_size: .; v_call: TRBV28; cdr3_nt: TGTGCCAGCAGTGTCGGGAGCGGTAACAATGAGCAGTTCTTC; cdr3_aa: CASSVGSGNNEQFF
j_call: TRBJ2-7; d_call: .; clone_size: many; v_call: TRBV6-1; cdr3_nt: TGTGCCAGCAGTTACGGGTGGGGGGATACCTACGAGCAGTACTTC; cdr3_aa: CASSYGWGDTYEQYF
j_call: TRBJ2-2; d_call: TRBD2; clone_size: many; v_call: TRBV20-1; cdr3_nt: TGCAGTGCTAGAGACCTAAGGCTAGCGGGAGGTGGCACCGGGGAGCTGTTTTTT; cdr3_aa: CSARDLRLAGGGTGELFF
j_call: TRBJ1-2; d_call: .; clone_size: few; v_call: TRBV19; cdr3_nt: TGTGCCAGTAGCCCGGGGGAAAAAGGCTACACCTTC; cdr3_aa: CASSPGEKGYTF